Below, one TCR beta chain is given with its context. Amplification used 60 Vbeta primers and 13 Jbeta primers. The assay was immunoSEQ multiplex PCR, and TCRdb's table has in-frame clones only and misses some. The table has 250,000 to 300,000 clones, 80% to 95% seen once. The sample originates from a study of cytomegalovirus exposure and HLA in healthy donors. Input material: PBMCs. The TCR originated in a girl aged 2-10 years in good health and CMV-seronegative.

CDR3 in DNA: TGTGCCAGCAGTGAGACACAGCAGTTCTTC. This sequence encodes CASSETQQFF. This chain links TRBV2 with TRBJ2-1; no clear D. Deletions cut 3 bases from V and 11 bases from J, with 5 bases between. CDR1 is SNHLY, CDR2 FYNNEI, per germline. CDR3 length: 10 amino acids. The full variable domain, its missing parts supplied by reference TRBV2 and TRBJ2-1, is EPEVTQTPSHQVTQMGQEVILRCVPISNHLYFYWYRQILGQKVEFLVSFYNNEISEKSEIFDDQFSVERPDGSNFTLKIRSTKLEDSAMYFCASSETQQFFGPGTRLTVL.